A selection of T cell receptor beta chains follows, all from one sample in a study of graft-versus-host responses after intestinal transplantation. Libraries were prepared by immunoSEQ multiplex PCR; TCRdb keeps only in-frame clonotypes and omits some of them. The sample lists about 23,000 clones; roughly 90% were seen once. Source: PBMCs, taken around 40 days after intestinal transplant. The receptors come from a human patient who received an intestinal transplant, so some T cells may come from the graft donor. The CDR3 runs from the conserved cysteine through the conserved F or W. D genes are given only for firm matches. Where a row states a size, it is once, few, many or the class of an expanded clone; other rows omit it.

v_gene	len	abundance	d_gene	j_gene	CDR3nt	CDR3aa
TRBV27	14	.	.	TRBJ1-5	TGTGCCAGCAGAAAGACAGGCTTTAAACAGCCCCAGCATTTT	CASRKTGFKQPQHF
TRBV4-1	18	few	.	TRBJ1-5	TGCGCCAGCAGCCAAGACCCCCCCGGCAGGGTGAGCAATCAGCCCCAGCATTTT	CASSQDPPGRVSNQPQHF
TRBV28	16	once	.	TRBJ2-3	TGTGCCAGCAGTTTAGGGCGAGGCCCTGCCACAGATACGCAGTATTTT	CASSLGRGPATDTQYF
TRBV7-9	14	once	.	TRBJ2-3	TGTGCCAGCAGCTTTACTGCGGAAACAGATACGCAGTATTTT	CASSFTAETDTQYF
TRBV5-1	14	.	.	TRBJ2-2	TGCGCCAGCAGCTTGGAGGGTGGCACCGGGGAGCTGTTTTTT	CASSLEGGTGELFF
TRBV6-5	15	.	.	TRBJ1-3	TGTGCCAGCAGTTTAGAGGGAGCTTCTGGAAACACCATATATTTT	CASSLEGASGNTIYF
TRBV6-6	14	.	TRBD2	TRBJ2-1	TGTGCCAGCACAGCGCTAGCGGGAGTCGATGAGCAGTTCTTC	CASTALAGVDEQFF
TRBV10-3	16	.	TRBD2	TRBJ2-1	TGTGCCATCGAAGCTAGCGGGAGGGAGTCCTACAATGAGCAGTTCTTC	CAIEASGRESYNEQFF
TRBV15	12	.	TRBD2	TRBJ2-1	TGTGCCACCAGGTTAGCGGGGAATGAGCAGTTCTTC	CATRLAGNEQFF
TRBV2	13	.	.	TRBJ2-1	TGTGCCAGCAGTGTAAGGCTAGCCGATGAGCAGTTCTTC	CASSVRLADEQFF
TRBV28	16	.	TRBD2	TRBJ2-1	TGTGCCAGCAGTCCACTCGGGACTACTTCCTACAATGAGCAGTTCTTC	CASSPLGTTSYNEQFF
TRBV27	15	.	TRBD1	TRBJ1-5	TGTGCCAGCTCTCGGACAGGGGGCTCCAATCAGCCCCAGCATTTT	CASSRTGGSNQPQHF
TRBV7-3	15	few	TRBD1	TRBJ2-7	TGTGCCAGCAGCTTAACGGGGACAGGGAACTACGAGCAGTACTTC	CASSLTGTGNYEQYF
TRBV7-2	16	.	.	TRBJ2-7	TGTGCCAGCAGCTCGCATAGAAATAACCCCCACTACGAGCAGTACTTC	CASSSHRNNPHYEQYF
TRBV5-4	16	.	.	TRBJ1-1	TGTGCCAGCAGCTTGAACCCGGACAGATTGAACACTGAAGCTTTCTTT	CASSLNPDRLNTEAFF
TRBV29-1	13	.	TRBD2	TRBJ2-7	TGCAGCGGTACTAGCGGGAGGAACTACGAGCAGTACTTC	CSGTSGRNYEQYF
TRBV28	15	.	.	TRBJ1-2	TGTGCCAGCAGCCGCGGACACGGGACTAACTATGGCTACACCTTC	CASSRGHGTNYGYTF
TRBV9	16	once	.	TRBJ2-7	TGTGCCAGCAGCCCCCGACCACAGGGGGCGGGGGGCGAGCAGTACTTC	CASSPRPQGAGGEQYF
TRBV5-6	13	.	TRBD2	TRBJ2-1	TGTGCCAGCAGCCCGGGGACTAGCAATGAGCAGTTCTTC	CASSPGTSNEQFF
TRBV6-6	15	.	.	TRBJ1-5	TGTGCCAGCAGTTACTCAGGGGGGAAGAATCAGCCCCAGCATTTT	CASSYSGGKNQPQHF
TRBV10-3	14	medium-sized	TRBD1	TRBJ1-5	TGTGCCATCAGTGAGCAGGGGGGGTATCAGCCCCAGCATTTT	CAISEQGGYQPQHF
TRBV19	13	.	.	TRBJ1-2	TGTGCCAGTAGTATGGCAGTCCTCTATGGCTACACCTTC	CASSMAVLYGYTF
TRBV19	12	.	.	TRBJ1-2	TGTGCCAGTAGTCGGGGGCACTATGGCTACACCTTC	CASSRGHYGYTF
TRBV5-1	14	.	TRBD2	TRBJ2-2	TGCGCCAGCAGCAACCGACTAGCCGACGGGGAGCTGTTTTTT	CASSNRLADGELFF
TRBV28	22	.	.	TRBJ2-1	TGTGCCAGCAGTTTCCAGACAGGGGGGGTGCTAGCGGGGACGTTCTCCTACAATGAGCAGTTCTTC	CASSFQTGGVLAGTFSYNEQFF
TRBV29-1	12	.	.	TRBJ2-3	TGCAGCGTTGCGCTGGATGGAGATACGCAGTATTTT	CSVALDGDTQYF
TRBV5-1	14	.	TRBD2	TRBJ2-1	TGCGCCAGCAGCACTAGCGGGAGACACAATGAGCAGTTCTTC	CASSTSGRHNEQFF
TRBV5-8	12	.	.	TRBJ2-3	TGTGCCAGCAGCTTGGGGCAGGATACGCAGTATTTT	CASSLGQDTQYF
TRBV7-9	11	.	.	TRBJ2-7	TGTGCCAGCGGGGTCTCCTACGAGCAGTACTTC	CASGVSYEQYF
TRBV28	15	.	.	TRBJ1-2	TGTGCCAGCAGTTTATATCAGGGCGGAGGTTTTGGCTACACCTTC	CASSLYQGGGFGYTF
TRBV4-3	15	.	.	TRBJ1-4	TGCGCCAGCAGCCAAGATGACACAACTAATGAAAAACTGTTTTTT	CASSQDDTTNEKLFF
TRBV10-1	14	once	.	TRBJ2-3	TGCGCCAGCAGTGAGGTCAGGTTGACAGATACGCAGTATTTT	CASSEVRLTDTQYF
TRBV9	14	.	.	TRBJ2-7	TGTGCCAGCAGCGCCCGGACAGCAACCTACGAGCAGTACTTC	CASSARTATYEQYF
TRBV2	15	.	TRBD1	TRBJ2-5	TGTGCCAGCAGGGGACAGGTTACGTACCAAGAGACCCAGTACTTC	CASRGQVTYQETQYF
TRBV27	13	once	.	TRBJ2-5	TGTGCCAGCAGTTTAGTTCCCGGGGAGACCCAGTACTTC	CASSLVPGETQYF
TRBV29-1	13	.	.	TRBJ2-2	TGCAGCGTTTTTGTATTGGGAACCGGGGAGCTGTTTTTT	CSVFVLGTGELFF
TRBV5-6	16	.	TRBD2	TRBJ2-3	TGTGCCAGCAGCTACGTCAGCGGGACTAGCACAGATACGCAGTATTTT	CASSYVSGTSTDTQYF
TRBV7-3	16	.	TRBD2	TRBJ2-1	TGTGCCAGCAGCTCCGGCCTAGCGGGAGTCCACAATGAGCAGTTCTTC	CASSSGLAGVHNEQFF
TRBV6-7	14	.	.	TRBJ2-7	TGTGCCAGCAGTTCCCCTGTTGTGGGGCGCGAGCAGTACTTC	CASSSPVVGREQYF
TRBV4-1	13	.	TRBD2	TRBJ2-7	TGCGCCAGCAGCCAAGGGGCGGGAGGCGAGCAGTACTTC	CASSQGAGGEQYF
TRBV15	15	.	.	TRBJ2-1	TGTGCCACCAGCAGAGTGGGAGATTTCCTACCTGAGCAGTTCTTC	CATSRVGDFLPEQFF
TRBV28	14	.	.	TRBJ2-7	TGTGCCAGCAGTATCGCGTGGGTTGGTTACGAGCAGTACTTC	CASSIAWVGYEQYF
TRBV28	13	.	.	TRBJ2-2	TGTGCCAGCAGACAGGGCAAACCCGGGGAGCTGTTTTTT	CASRQGKPGELFF
TRBV2	15	.	TRBD1	TRBJ2-1	TGTGCCAGCAGCGTTACAGGGGGAGACTACAATGAGCAGTTCTTC	CASSVTGGDYNEQFF
TRBV6-5	16	once	TRBD2	TRBJ2-1	TGTGCCAGCAGTTACGGGCTAGCGGGAGTCTACAATGAGCAGTTCTTC	CASSYGLAGVYNEQFF
TRBV5-6	15	.	.	TRBJ1-1	TGTGCCAGCAGCGGGGGCCGGGGCAAATGGACTGAAGCTTTCTTT	CASSGGRGKWTEAFF
TRBV6-1	12	.	.	TRBJ2-7	TGTGCCAGCTTCAGGGTCTCCTACGAGCAGTACTTC	CASFRVSYEQYF
TRBV5-6	16	once	.	TRBJ1-1	TGTGCCAGCAGCTTGGAGGACCGCCTTCTGAACACTGAAGCTTTCTTT	CASSLEDRLLNTEAFF
TRBV27	14	.	.	TRBJ2-3	TGTGCCAGCAGTTTATTGACTAGCACAGATACGCAGTATTTT	CASSLLTSTDTQYF
TRBV29-1	15	.	.	TRBJ2-1	TGCAGCGTTGAAGATCAAGAGGGTGTATACAATGAGCAGTTCTTC	CSVEDQEGVYNEQFF
TRBV11-2	12	.	.	TRBJ2-7	TGTGCCAGCAATAACCCGTCCTACGAGCAGTACTTC	CASNNPSYEQYF
TRBV28	16	.	TRBD1	TRBJ1-2	TGTGCCAGCAGGGTCCGGGACAGGGTATTTACGGGCGGCTACACCTTC	CASRVRDRVFTGGYTF
TRBV6-5	15	once	TRBD1	TRBJ1-4	TGTGCCAGCAGTTACTCCGGGACAGGGACTGAAAAACTGTTTTTT	CASSYSGTGTEKLFF
TRBV6-7	16	.	.	TRBJ2-7	TGTGCCAGCACTATCTTTCAGGGGTCCTCCTCCTACGAGCAGTACTTC	CASTIFQGSSSYEQYF
TRBV4-1	15	.	.	TRBJ2-5	TGCGCCAGCAGCCCCGTGGCGGCTGGCCTTGAGACCCAGTACTTC	CASSPVAAGLETQYF